The rows below give T cell receptor beta chains drawn from one sample of a study of memory B cells and T cells in multiple sclerosis. Clones were sequenced by immunoSEQ multiplex PCR, and TCRdb holds only the in-frame ones, with some missing. The sample has 15,000 or so clones, roughly two thirds seen once; the top ten hold about 2.3%. Sequenced input: memory (CD45RO+) CD4+ T cells from blood. All receptors come from a human donor with multiple sclerosis. CDR3s include the opening cysteine and the closing phenylalanine or tryptophan. D genes are given only for firm matches. Expanded clones get a size class; other rows say once, few or many, or leave the size out.

>-|few|TRBJ1-5|TRBV7-2
TGTGCCAGCAGCCACGGACAGTCAGATCAGCCCCAGCATTTT
CASSHGQSDQPQHF
>-|-|TRBJ1-1|TRBV28
TGTGCCAGCTGGCGGAGAAACACTGAAGCTTTCTTT
CASWRRNTEAFF
>TRBD2|-|TRBJ2-1|TRBV7-8
TGTGCCAGCAGCCGACCCCTAGACTTTAGCGGGAGGGCCAAGGGAGATGAGCAGTTCTTC
CASSRPLDFSGRAKGDEQFF
>-|-|TRBJ1-5|TRBV7-8
TGTGCCAGCAGCTTAGCGACAGGCCTTGGCAATCAGCCCCAGCATTTT
CASSLATGLGNQPQHF
>-|-|TRBJ1-5|TRBV7-8
TGTGCCAGCAGCTTAGGGGGGAGGAACAATCAGCCCCAGCATTTT
CASSLGGRNNQPQHF
>TRBD1|-|TRBJ2-7|TRBV5-4
TGTGCCAGCAAGGGGGCAGGGAACTACGAGCAGTACTTC
CASKGAGNYEQYF
>TRBD1|-|TRBJ2-7|TRBV6-1
TGTGCCAGCACCTTGACAGGGAGTATCTACGAGCAGTACTTC
CASTLTGSIYEQYF
>TRBD2|-|TRBJ2-3|TRBV6-1
TGTGCCAGCAGTGAAACTAGCGGCTACACAGATACGCAGTATTTT
CASSETSGYTDTQYF
>TRBD1|-|TRBJ2-2|TRBV5-6
TGTGCCAGCAGCGCTGACAGGGGAAGATCGAACACCGGGGAGCTGTTTTTT
CASSADRGRSNTGELFF
>TRBD1|-|TRBJ1-2|TRBV6-1
TGTGCCAGCAGACAGGGGGACAGGGTCGGTGGCTACACCTTC
CASRQGDRVGGYTF
>-|-|TRBJ2-3|TRBV6-5
TGTGCCAGCAGTTACAGGACCGGGGAAGATACGCAGTATTTT
CASSYRTGEDTQYF
>-|-|TRBJ2-7|TRBV2
TGTGCCAGCTCCCGGGACTCCTACGAGCAGTACTTC
CASSRDSYEQYF
>-|-|TRBJ1-5|TRBV5-1
TGCGCCAGCAGCGTGACAGGAGACAGCAATCAGCCCCAGCATTTT
CASSVTGDSNQPQHF
>TRBD2|-|TRBJ2-7|TRBV5-5
TGTGCCAGCGCCCCCGGGACTAGCGGCCCCTACGAGCAGTACTTC
CASAPGTSGPYEQYF
>-|-|TRBJ2-1|TRBV28
TGTGCCAGCAGTTTGGAAAAGGACGGGAAGCAGTTCTTC
CASSLEKDGKQFF
>-|medium-sized|TRBJ2-1|TRBV6-6
TGTGCCAGCAGTTACCGCCTATTTAGTGATGAGCAGTTCTTC
CASSYRLFSDEQFF
>-|-|TRBJ1-2|TRBV28
TGTGCCAGCAGTTACCCCCTGAGTAACTATGGCTACACCTTC
CASSYPLSNYGYTF
>-|once|TRBJ2-3|TRBV9
TGTGCCAGCAGCCCGCGGGGCAGGGTCAGCACAGATACGCAGTATTTT
CASSPRGRVSTDTQYF
>TRBD1|-|TRBJ2-5|TRBV10-3
TGTGCCATCAGCGCCCTTGACAGGGCACAAGAGACCCAGTACTTC
CAISALDRAQETQYF
>TRBD1|-|TRBJ1-2|TRBV29-1
TGCAGCGTTCGGGGGGACAGGGGGAGGGATGGCTACACCTTC
CSVRGDRGRDGYTF
>TRBD1|once|TRBJ1-1|TRBV29-1
TGCAGCGGAAGCACAGGGGCGAACACTGAAGCTTTCTTT
CSGSTGANTEAFF
>-|-|TRBJ2-6|TRBV5-1
TGCGCCAGCAGCTTGGGTAGTGTCTCTGGGGCCAACGTCCTGACTTTC
CASSLGSVSGANVLTF
>-|-|TRBJ1-5|TRBV19
TGTGCCAGTAGGAGGGGGAACAATCAGCCCCAGCATTTT
CASRRGNNQPQHF
>TRBD2|-|TRBJ2-7|TRBV6-5
TGTGCCAGCAGCCCCCTTCGTCTAGCGGGGGGAAGTCACTTC
CASSPLRLAGGSHF
>TRBD1|few|TRBJ2-1|TRBV7-8
TGTGCCAGCAGGCTGGTTTCGGGACAGGGGGCTTATGAGCAGTTCTTC
CASRLVSGQGAYEQFF
>TRBD1|-|TRBJ1-3|TRBV6-5
TGTGCCAGCAGCGGGACAGCGAACTCTGGAAACACCATATATTTT
CASSGTANSGNTIYF
>-|-|TRBJ2-2|TRBV30
TGTGCCTGGAGTGGAGGCCGACTGGACTACACCGGGGAGCTGTTTTTT
CAWSGGRLDYTGELFF